These 32 T cell receptor beta chains were sequenced from one sample in a study of T-cell reconstitution after alpha-beta-depleted transplantation in children. A library of TCRbeta sequences, prepared with unique molecular identifiers, was generated. TCRdb itself ran the PCR reads through MiXCR, one entry per CDR3 protein. The repertoire holds about 980,000 distinct CDR3 sequences, with under 30% as singletons. The sample was PBMCs, mostly from graft donor cells, taken 360 days after TCRalphabeta/CD19-depleted stem cell transplant. Receptors were obtained from a boy under three years old who had a stem cell transplant for SCID, so the T cells may come from the graft donor.

The J gene is TRBJ2-2, the V gene TRBV6-5; D possibly corresponds to TRBD1 (6 bases). There are 14 residues in the CDR3. CDR1 and CDR2 from the germline V gene are MNHEY and SVGAGI. V shed 4 bases and J shed 3 bases, with 9 bases lying between them. The CDR3 loop is CASSWTAYTGELFF. The CDR3 DNA reads as TGTGCCAGCAGTTGGACAGCTTACACCGGGGAGCTGTTTTTT.

This clonotype appeared a few times. This sequence joins TRBV12-3 or TRBV12-4 and TRBJ1-3; no definite D call. The CDR3 loop spans 12 amino acids. V lost 6 bases to trimming and J lost 9 bases, with 12 bases between them. The CDR3 spells CASSPGPLTIYF. The CDR3 DNA follows: TGTGCCAGCAGCCCCGGGCCCCTCACCATATATTTT.

In this sample, this clonotype turned up a few times. The chain uses TRBV12-3 or TRBV12-4 and TRBJ2-7; the D gene could be TRBD1 or TRBD2 (7 bases each). V lost 5 bases to trimming and J lost 0 bases, with 11 bases between them. The CDR3 runs to 14 residues. This CDR3 is CASSTRGGSYEQYF. As DNA, the CDR3 is TGTGCCAGCAGTACCAGGGGGGGCTCCTACGAGCAGTACTTC.

The V call is TRBV25-1, the J call TRBJ1-3; the D is unclear. This CDR3 contains 17 residues. The germline V gene encodes CDR1 MGHDK and CDR2 SYGVNS. V was clipped by 4 bases and J by 1 base, with 17 bases between them. CDR3 amino acids: CASSGPNSRLSGNTIYF. The CDR3 nucleotides are TGTGCCAGCAGTGGTCCCAACTCGAGACTTTCTGGAAACACCATATATTTT.

The chain is built from TRBV10-3 and TRBJ2-2; D unclear. Trimming cost V 3 bases and J 4 bases, with 3 bases left between them. The CDR3 sequence is 12 residues long. The germline gives CDR1 ENHRY, CDR2 SYGVKD. The CDR3, as DNA: TGTGCCATCAGTGACGCCACCGGGGAGCTGTTTTTT. Translated: CAISDATGELFF.

The chain is built from TRBV20-1 and TRBJ2-3, with D uncertain. The CDR3 consists of 12 residues. The V and J ends lost 5 bases and 5 bases respectively, with 11 bases between them. CDR1 and CDR2 (germline): DFQATT, SNEGSKA (reference sequence). The CDR3 DNA follows: TGCAGTGCTTCCGGGCGGAGAGATACGCAGTATTTT. This codes for CSASGRRDTQYF.

CDR3 protein: CASSQDPTAGAFQETQYF. CDR3 coding DNA: TGTGCCAGCAGCCAAGACCCGACAGCGGGGGCCTTTCAAGAGACCCAGTACTTC. The chain combines TRBV4-2 with TRBJ2-5; TRBD2 aligns across 8 bases. Germline CDR1 reads LGHNA; CDR2 reads YNFKEQ. The length of the CDR3 is 18 residues. V shed 0 bases, J shed 2 bases, and the junction held 11 bases outside the gene matches.

This clonotype was seen a few times. The V call is TRBV7-9, the J call TRBJ2-7; no clear D gene. This CDR3 has 15 amino acids. Per germline, CDR1 SEHNR and CDR2 FQNEAQ (reference sequence). Trimming pared 2 bases from V and 0 bases from J, leaving 11 bases between. In nucleotides, the CDR3 is TGTGCCAGCAGCTTAACTTCAGCGAGCTCCTACGAGCAGTACTTC. Protein sequence: CASSLTSASSYEQYF. Combining the CDR3 with reference TRBV7-9 and TRBJ2-7 gives the whole variable domain DTGVSQNPRHKITKRGQNVTFRCDPISEHNRLYWYRQTLGQGPEFLTYFQNEAQLEKSRLLSDRFSAERPKGSFSTLEIQRTEQGDSAMYLCASSLTSASSYEQYFGPGTRLTVT.

This clonotype showed up just a few times. The chain carries TRBV12-3 or TRBV12-4 and TRBJ1-6; D is unresolved. V was clipped by 3 bases and J by 9 bases, with 9 bases between them. CDR3 size: 13 residues. Here the CDR3 reads CASSLADASPLHF. DNA for the CDR3: TGTGCCAGCAGTTTGGCTGATGCTTCACCCCTCCACTTT.

This clonotype was observed a few times. The V and J genes are TRBV6-2 or TRBV6-3 and TRBJ2-1; 9 bases match TRBD2. Unmatched junction bases numbered 8, after V lost 5 bases and J lost 6 bases. The germline V gene encodes CDR1 MNHEY and CDR2 SVGEGT. The CDR3 extends over 15 amino acids. CDR3 sequence: CASSEGLAGTNEQFF. The CDR3 region has the DNA TGTGCCAGCAGTGAGGGGCTAGCGGGGACCAATGAGCAGTTCTTC.

The rearrangement uses TRBV5-5 and TRBJ2-1, with TRBD2 identical over 7 bases. Germline CDR1 SGHKS, CDR2 YYEKEE (reference sequence). This CDR3 region has 12 residues. Trimming took 5 bases from V and 10 from J; bases not matched to a gene: 6. The CDR3: CASRLLGGEQFF. The CDR3 DNA reads TGTGCCAGCAGGCTTCTGGGGGGGGAGCAGTTCTTC.

This clonotype turned up a few times. The CDR3 sequence: CASSVSGADQETQYF. CDR3 in DNA: TGTGCCAGCAGCGTCAGTGGGGCCGATCAAGAGACCCAGTACTTC. The chain is built from TRBV9 and TRBJ2-5; tentatively, D is TRBD1 (5 bases). This CDR3 is built from 15 residues. Trimming stripped 2 bases from V and 2 bases from J, with 13 bases between. Germline V gene lookup returns CDR1 SGDLS and CDR2 YYNGEE.

The chain recombines TRBV5-1 with TRBJ2-7, with D hard to call. The CDR3 loop spans 14 amino acids. Trimming removed 3 bases at V and 0 bases at J, with 10 bases between. CDR1 is SGHRS and CDR2 is YFSETQ in the germline V gene. The CDR3 loop reads CASSSGPFSYEQYF. CDR3 nucleotides: TGCGCCAGCAGCTCCGGGCCGTTCTCCTACGAGCAGTACTTC. Full variable domain (rest looked up from reference TRBV5-1 and TRBJ2-7): KAGVTQTPRYLIKTRGQQVTLSCSPISGHRSVSWYQQTPGQGLQFLFEYFSETQRNKGNFPGRFSGRQFSNSRSEMNVSTLELGDSALYLCASSSGPFSYEQYFGPGTRLTVT.

The rearrangement joins TRBV11-2 to TRBJ2-3; TRBD2 matches at 12 bases. This CDR3 contains 19 residues. J lost 3 bases, V lost 2 bases, and 12 bases had no gene match. Germline-derived CDR1 and CDR2 are SGHAT and FQNNGV. The CDR3 protein is CASSLSTSGGYRQTDTQYF. CDR3 in DNA: TGTGCCAGCAGCTTATCCACTAGCGGGGGGTATAGGCAGACAGATACGCAGTATTTT.

The chain employs TRBV15 and TRBJ1-2; tentative D call: TRBD1 (6 bases). There are 16 residues in the CDR3. The V gene lost 0 bases and the J gene lost 6 bases, with 17 bases spanning the gap. Germline V gives CDR1 LNHNV, CDR2 YYDKDF (reference sequence). DNA of the CDR3: TGTGCCACCAGCAGAGATAACGGGGGCCTGATACATGGCTACACCTTC. Translation: CATSRDNGGLIHGYTF.

The table lists this clonotype with a few counts. The chain links TRBV15 to TRBJ2-7; tentative D call: TRBD2 (6 bases). The CDR3 contains 15 residues. V was shortened by 0 bases and J by 0 bases, with 9 bases between the two germline ends. Per germline, CDR1 LNHNV and CDR2 YYDKDF (reference sequence). CDR3 sequence reads: CATSREGGSSYEQYF. The CDR3 DNA reads as TGTGCCACCAGCAGAGAGGGGGGTAGCTCCTACGAGCAGTACTTC.

This sequence joins TRBV7-7 and TRBJ2-2; the match to TRBD2 covers 7 bases. Per germline, CDR1 SSHAT and CDR2 FNYEAQ (reference sequence). Unmatched junction bases numbered 7, after V lost 8 bases and J lost 7 bases. CDR3 size: 13 residues. The DNA for the CDR3 is TGTGCCAGCGGGAGGGGAAGCGACGGGGAGCTGTTTTTT. Protein product: CASGRGSDGELFF.

This clonotype was detected once. The CDR3 nucleotides read TGTGCCACCAGTGATTCGCGGGGGGCTGGCGAGACCCAGTACTTC. Its protein product is CATSDSRGAGETQYF. J is TRBJ2-5 and V is TRBV24-1; 8 bases align to TRBD2. The CDR3 extends over 15 amino acids. Losses at the gene ends were 2 bases for V and 5 bases for J; bases not matched to a gene: 6. Germline lookup yields CDR1 KGHDR and CDR2 SFDVKD.

The chain employs TRBV28 and TRBJ1-2; TRBD1 might be the D (6 bases). There are 16 residues in the CDR3. Germline assignment: CDR1 MDHEN and CDR2 SYDVKM. Deletions cut 4 bases from V and 2 bases from J, with 17 bases between. DNA for the CDR3: TGTGCCAGCAGTTCGGACGGGGGGGCGCGGAACTATGGCTACACCTTC. As protein: CASSSDGGARNYGYTF.

This clonotype was counted a few times. This chain links TRBV7-8 with TRBJ2-1; tentatively, D is TRBD2 (6 bases). Trimming removed 6 bases at V and 4 bases at J, with 13 bases between. CDR1 is SGHVS and CDR2 is FQNEAQ in the germline V gene. The length of the CDR3 is 14 residues. The CDR3 spells CASSTGDRYNEQFF. CDR3 DNA sequence: TGTGCCAGCAGTACGGGGGATAGGTACAATGAGCAGTTCTTC.

This sequence joins TRBV7-9 and TRBJ1-4; TRBD1 aligns across 7 bases. This CDR3 is built from 17 residues. CDR1 and CDR2 (germline): SEHNR, FQNEAQ (reference sequence). The V segment lost 5 bases and the J segment 8 bases; nucleotides outside the gene matches: 17. The CDR3 reads CASSDSRGGYRAEKLFF. CDR3 nucleotides: TGTGCCAGCAGCGATTCGAGAGGGGGCTATAGGGCGGAAAAACTGTTTTTT. Together with reference TRBV7-9 and TRBJ1-4, the CDR3 gives the full variable domain: DTGVSQNPRHKITKRGQNVTFRCDPISEHNRLYWYRQTLGQGPEFLTYFQNEAQLEKSRLLSDRFSAERPKGSFSTLEIQRTEQGDSAMYLCASSDSRGGYRAEKLFFGSGTQLSVL.

The CDR3 DNA follows: TGCAGTGCTAGAGATTGGGACGGGCGGATGAGCTCCTACAATGAGCAGTTCTTC. It encodes CSARDWDGRMSSYNEQFF. The chain joins TRBV20-1 to TRBJ2-1; perhaps D is TRBD1 or TRBD2 (5 bases each). V lost 0 bases to trimming and J lost 0 bases, with 18 bases between them. CDR3 length: 18 amino acids. Per the germline V gene, CDR1 is DFQATT and CDR2 is SNEGSKA (reference sequence).

Only a few counts were recorded for this clonotype. This sequence joins TRBV27 and TRBJ2-5, with 7 bases fitting TRBD2. CDR3 length: 15 amino acids. V lost 3 bases, J lost 1 base, and 5 bases stayed unmatched. The V gene's germline CDR1 is MNHEY and CDR2 SMNVEV (reference sequence). The CDR3 nucleotides are TGTGCCAGCAGTTTTGGGGGGGGGTCCCAAGAGACCCAGTACTTC. It specifies CASSFGGGSQETQYF.

The chain has TRBV7-2 and TRBJ2-1, with D perhaps assigned TRBD1 or TRBD2 (5 bases each). Trimming pared 4 bases from V and 9 bases from J, leaving 19 bases between. The germline CDR1 and CDR2 sequences are SGHTA and FQGNSA. The CDR3 has 15 amino acids. CDR3 amino acids: CASSSAGTAHPEQFF. The DNA for the CDR3 is TGTGCCAGCAGCTCCGCCGGGACCGCCCACCCTGAGCAGTTCTTC.

This clonotype was seen only a few times. The genes are TRBV5-1 and TRBJ1-1; D remains unclear. Trimming removed 0 bases at V and 4 bases at J, with 13 bases between. This CDR3 contains 15 residues. The germline CDR1 and CDR2 sequences are SGHRS and YFSETQ. CDR3 bases: TGCGCCAGCAGCTTGGTACGGGGAGCGGGCACTGAAGCTTTCTTT. Protein product: CASSLVRGAGTEAFF.

The CDR3 nucleotides are TGTGCCATCAGTGAGGGCCTATATCAGCCCCAGCATTTT. This gives the protein CAISEGLYQPQHF. The chain combines TRBV10-3 with TRBJ1-5; no clear D. Trimming left V 2 bases short and J 5 bases short, with 7 bases between. CDR3 length equals 13 residues. CDR1 and CDR2 (germline): ENHRY, SYGVKD.

The CDR3 coding sequence is TGTGCCACCAGCAGAGACCGAATGGCGGGCAATCAGCCCCAGCATTTT. Translation gives CATSRDRMAGNQPQHF. This chain uses TRBV15 with TRBJ1-5; no clear D. Deletions cut 0 bases from V and 2 bases from J, with 11 bases between. Germline lookup yields CDR1 LNHNV and CDR2 YYDKDF (reference sequence). The CDR3 spans 16 residues.

This chain links TRBV20-1 with TRBJ2-7; D is undetermined. The germline V gene has CDR1 DFQATT and CDR2 SNEGSKA (reference sequence). The CDR3 covers 15 residues. V lost 1 base and J lost 2, with 15 bases in between. CDR3 protein: CSARGAPGNPYEQYF. The CDR3 bases are TGCAGTGCTAGAGGAGCCCCAGGCAATCCCTACGAGCAGTACTTC.

The chain employs TRBV20-1 and TRBJ2-3, with 9 bases identical to TRBD2. Germline loops: CDR1 DFQATT, CDR2 SNEGSKA (reference sequence). The junction had 9 bases not matched to a gene; V was cut back by 5 bases and J by 6 bases. The CDR3 is 14 amino acids. CDR3: CSAPGRGGRDTQYF. In DNA form, the CDR3 reads TGCAGTGCTCCTGGGCGGGGGGGCCGGGATACGCAGTATTTT.

The chain joins TRBV24-1 to TRBJ2-3, with D possibly matching TRBD2 (6 bases). With 11 bases removed from V and 5 bases from J, the gap between germline ends came to 10 bases. Germline values: CDR1 KGHDR, CDR2 SFDVKD. The length of the CDR3 is 11 residues. CDR3 region: CAIQEGDTQYF. CDR3 in DNA: TGTGCCATTCAGGAGGGAGATACGCAGTATTTT.

The chain joins TRBV5-1 to TRBJ2-7; tentative D call: TRBD2 (7 bases). The CDR3 extends over 15 amino acids. V gave up 2 bases and J gave up 4 bases, with 16 bases separating them. The germline V gene encodes CDR1 SGHRS and CDR2 YFSETQ. CDR3 coding DNA: TGCGCCAGCAGCTTTACAGCGGGACATGAGTACGAGCAGTACTTC. Translating gives CASSFTAGHEYEQYF.

The sample holds a few counts of this clonotype. The chain couples TRBV7-2 to TRBJ2-3; no clear D. The length of the CDR3 is 13 residues. V was trimmed by 5 bases and J by 2 bases, leaving 8 bases between them. Per the germline V gene, CDR1 is SGHTA and CDR2 is FQGNSA. CDR3 DNA sequence: TGTGCCAGCAGCGGGCAGCACACAGATACGCAGTATTTT. The encoded protein is CASSGQHTDTQYF.